The rows below give T cell receptor beta chains drawn from one sample of a study of shared clonotypes between healthy human individuals. Sequencing used immunoSEQ multiplex PCR; TCRdb keeps in-frame clones, though not all of them. There are more than 2 million clones in the sample; about 95% occur only once, and 0.9% to 1.4% lies in the top ten. The sequenced material came from naive CD8+ T cells sorted from blood. The receptors here all came from a man younger than 30 in good health. CDR3s include the opening cysteine and the closing phenylalanine or tryptophan. The D gene is left open where the match is weak. Rows give clone size only sometimes, using once, few, many, or a class for an expanded clone.

J gene: TRBJ1-2
V gene: TRBV6-1
clone size: -
D gene: -
CDR3 protein: CASTYGGGYTF
CDR3 DNA: TGTGCCAGCACCTACGGTGGTGGCTACACCTTC

J gene: TRBJ2-6
V gene: TRBV19
clone size: -
D gene: -
CDR3 protein: CASSSSNSGANVLTF
CDR3 DNA: TGTGCCAGTAGTAGCAGTAACTCTGGGGCCAACGTCCTGACTTTC

J gene: TRBJ2-1
V gene: TRBV9
clone size: -
D gene: -
CDR3 protein: CASSVEGVYYNEQFF
CDR3 DNA: TGTGCCAGCAGCGTAGAGGGAGTCTACTACAATGAGCAGTTCTTC

J gene: TRBJ2-7
V gene: TRBV27
clone size: -
D gene: -
CDR3 protein: CASSPSQGRRSYEQYF
CDR3 DNA: TGTGCCAGCAGTCCCTCTCAGGGGAGAAGGTCCTACGAGCAGTACTTC

J gene: TRBJ2-2
V gene: TRBV9
clone size: -
D gene: -
CDR3 protein: CASSPSGAQNTGELFF
CDR3 DNA: TGTGCCAGCAGCCCTTCAGGGGCCCAGAACACCGGGGAGCTGTTTTTT

J gene: TRBJ2-7
V gene: TRBV27
clone size: -
D gene: -
CDR3 protein: CASSLQGPYEQYF
CDR3 DNA: TGTGCCAGCAGCCTGCAGGGTCCCTACGAGCAGTACTTC

J gene: TRBJ2-5
V gene: TRBV27
clone size: -
D gene: -
CDR3 protein: CASSPQLGDQETQYF
CDR3 DNA: TGTGCCAGCAGCCCCCAACTAGGCGACCAAGAGACCCAGTACTTC

J gene: TRBJ2-2
V gene: TRBV7-8
clone size: once
D gene: -
CDR3 protein: CASSLDLATGELFF
CDR3 DNA: TGTGCCAGCAGCTTAGACTTGGCGACCGGGGAGCTGTTTTTT

J gene: TRBJ1-1
V gene: TRBV7-9
clone size: -
D gene: -
CDR3 protein: CASRQQENTEAFF
CDR3 DNA: TGTGCCAGCAGGCAACAGGAGAACACTGAAGCTTTCTTT

J gene: TRBJ2-7
V gene: TRBV2
clone size: -
D gene: -
CDR3 protein: CASSLTGPYEQYF
CDR3 DNA: TGTGCCAGCAGTCTGACAGGCCCCTACGAGCAGTACTTC

J gene: TRBJ1-5
V gene: TRBV9
clone size: once
D gene: -
CDR3 protein: CASSVGQGNQPQHF
CDR3 DNA: TGTGCCAGCAGCGTAGGGCAGGGGAATCAGCCCCAGCATTTT

J gene: TRBJ1-1
V gene: TRBV30
clone size: -
D gene: -
CDR3 protein: CAWSGAVNTEAFF
CDR3 DNA: TGTGCCTGGAGTGGGGCTGTGAACACTGAAGCTTTCTTT

J gene: TRBJ2-7
V gene: TRBV11-2
clone size: -
D gene: -
CDR3 protein: CASSFSGPSYEQYF
CDR3 DNA: TGTGCCAGCAGCTTTAGCGGCCCCTCCTACGAGCAGTACTTC

J gene: TRBJ1-5
V gene: TRBV28
clone size: -
D gene: -
CDR3 protein: CASGQQNQPQHF
CDR3 DNA: TGTGCGTCGGGGCAGCAAAATCAGCCCCAGCATTTT

J gene: TRBJ2-2
V gene: TRBV9
clone size: -
D gene: TRBD1
CDR3 protein: CASSVRQGLNTGELFF
CDR3 DNA: TGTGCCAGCAGCGTTCGACAGGGGCTCAACACCGGGGAGCTGTTTTTT

J gene: TRBJ2-7
V gene: TRBV5-4
clone size: -
D gene: TRBD2
CDR3 protein: CASSLTAGGLKQYF
CDR3 DNA: TGTGCCAGCAGCTTGACCGCGGGGGGATTGAAGCAGTACTTC

J gene: TRBJ2-5
V gene: TRBV6-5
clone size: -
D gene: -
CDR3 protein: CASSYSGGPETQYF
CDR3 DNA: TGTGCCAGCAGTTACTCTGGGGGGCCGGAGACCCAGTACTTC

J gene: TRBJ1-1
V gene: TRBV30
clone size: -
D gene: -
CDR3 protein: CAFGQLEAFF
CDR3 DNA: TGTGCCTTCGGACAGCTTGAAGCTTTCTTT

J gene: TRBJ2-2
V gene: TRBV7-9
clone size: -
D gene: -
CDR3 protein: CASSLLPGNTGELFF
CDR3 DNA: TGTGCCAGCAGCTTACTGCCCGGGAACACCGGGGAGCTGTTTTTT

J gene: TRBJ1-1
V gene: TRBV30
clone size: -
D gene: TRBD1
CDR3 protein: CAWSLGTGRTEAFF
CDR3 DNA: TGTGCCTGGAGTTTAGGGACAGGGAGGACTGAAGCTTTCTTT

J gene: TRBJ2-5
V gene: TRBV6-5
clone size: -
D gene: -
CDR3 protein: CASSSLGMGQETQYF
CDR3 DNA: TGTGCCAGCAGTTCACTCGGTATGGGCCAAGAGACCCAGTACTTC

J gene: TRBJ2-7
V gene: TRBV14
clone size: -
D gene: TRBD1
CDR3 protein: CASSIVGGTYEQYF
CDR3 DNA: TGTGCCAGCAGCATAGTAGGGGGCACCTACGAGCAGTACTTC

J gene: TRBJ2-7
V gene: TRBV30
clone size: -
D gene: -
CDR3 protein: CAWSGQSYEQYF
CDR3 DNA: TGTGCCTGGAGTGGGCAGTCTTACGAGCAGTACTTC

J gene: TRBJ2-1
V gene: TRBV7-3
clone size: -
D gene: -
CDR3 protein: CASSPGLVYEQFF
CDR3 DNA: TGTGCCAGCAGCCCCGGGTTGGTCTATGAGCAGTTCTTC

J gene: TRBJ2-3
V gene: TRBV7-9
clone size: -
D gene: -
CDR3 protein: CASSLDEGGDTQYF
CDR3 DNA: TGTGCCAGCAGCTTAGATGAAGGGGGGGATACGCAGTATTTT

J gene: TRBJ1-1
V gene: TRBV7-8
clone size: -
D gene: -
CDR3 protein: CASSPMGFTMNTEAFF
CDR3 DNA: TGTGCCAGCAGCCCAATGGGGTTTACCATGAACACTGAAGCTTTCTTT

J gene: TRBJ2-1
V gene: TRBV27
clone size: -
D gene: -
CDR3 protein: CASATRWAGSDEQFF
CDR3 DNA: TGTGCCAGCGCTACCCGGTGGGCAGGGTCCGATGAGCAGTTCTTC

J gene: TRBJ1-4
V gene: TRBV2
clone size: -
D gene: -
CDR3 protein: CASSIGVSTNEKLFF
CDR3 DNA: TGTGCCAGCAGTATCGGGGTTTCAACTAATGAAAAACTGTTTTTT

J gene: TRBJ2-7
V gene: TRBV7-9
clone size: -
D gene: -
CDR3 protein: CASSLGVGEQYF
CDR3 DNA: TGTGCCAGCAGCTTAGGCGTAGGCGAGCAGTACTTC

J gene: TRBJ2-1
V gene: TRBV7-9
clone size: once
D gene: -
CDR3 protein: CASSLNAVEQFF
CDR3 DNA: TGTGCCAGCAGCTTAAACGCAGTTGAGCAGTTCTTC

J gene: TRBJ2-3
V gene: TRBV2
clone size: -
D gene: -
CDR3 protein: CASRSHRAVRPTSTDTQYF
CDR3 DNA: TGTGCCAGCAGGAGTCACAGGGCCGTTCGACCCACTAGCACAGATACGCAGTATTTT

J gene: TRBJ1-1
V gene: TRBV27
clone size: -
D gene: -
CDR3 protein: CASSEHGEAFF
CDR3 DNA: TGTGCCAGCAGTGAACACGGTGAAGCTTTCTTT

J gene: TRBJ2-7
V gene: TRBV6-1
clone size: -
D gene: -
CDR3 protein: CASSEYKVIEEQYF
CDR3 DNA: TGTGCCAGCAGTGAATATAAGGTGATAGAGGAGCAGTACTTC

J gene: TRBJ2-4
V gene: TRBV19
clone size: -
D gene: TRBD1
CDR3 protein: CASSSLGTGENIQYF
CDR3 DNA: TGTGCCAGTAGTAGCCTCGGGACAGGGGAAAACATTCAGTACTTC

J gene: TRBJ2-6
V gene: TRBV9
clone size: -
D gene: -
CDR3 protein: CASSEGSGGANVLTF
CDR3 DNA: TGTGCCAGCAGCGAGGGGTCCGGCGGGGCCAACGTCCTGACTTTC

J gene: TRBJ2-7
V gene: TRBV14
clone size: -
D gene: -
CDR3 protein: CASSQVSYEQYF
CDR3 DNA: TGTGCCAGCAGCCAAGTCAGCTACGAGCAGTACTTC

J gene: TRBJ2-3
V gene: TRBV4-3
clone size: -
D gene: -
CDR3 protein: CASSQDPDGGTDTQYF
CDR3 DNA: TGCGCCAGCAGCCAAGATCCGGACGGGGGCACAGATACGCAGTATTTT

J gene: TRBJ2-7
V gene: TRBV10-3
clone size: once
D gene: -
CDR3 protein: CAISGFRDKTYEQYF
CDR3 DNA: TGTGCCATCAGTGGGTTTAGGGACAAGACCTACGAGCAGTACTTC

J gene: TRBJ2-1
V gene: TRBV11-2
clone size: -
D gene: -
CDR3 protein: CASSPSRTPDEQFF
CDR3 DNA: TGTGCCAGCAGCCCTTCCCGGACTCCCGATGAGCAGTTCTTC

J gene: TRBJ2-7
V gene: TRBV27
clone size: -
D gene: TRBD1
CDR3 protein: CASSLTGGYEQYF
CDR3 DNA: TGTGCCAGCAGTCTGACAGGGGGGTACGAGCAGTACTTC

J gene: TRBJ2-7
V gene: TRBV11-2
clone size: -
D gene: TRBD1
CDR3 protein: CASSLTRDRGYEQYF
CDR3 DNA: TGTGCCAGCAGCTTGACCCGGGACAGGGGGTACGAGCAGTACTTC

J gene: TRBJ1-5
V gene: TRBV6-5
clone size: -
D gene: -
CDR3 protein: CASSQNQPQHF
CDR3 DNA: TGTGCCAGCAGTCAGAATCAGCCCCAGCATTTT

J gene: TRBJ2-2
V gene: TRBV6-5
clone size: once
D gene: -
CDR3 protein: CASSSHDRSKLFF
CDR3 DNA: TGTGCCAGCAGTTCCCACGACAGGTCAAAGCTGTTTTTT

J gene: TRBJ2-4
V gene: TRBV7-2
clone size: -
D gene: TRBD2
CDR3 protein: CASSLSGSLGNIQYF
CDR3 DNA: TGTGCCAGCAGCCTTAGCGGGAGCCTGGGAAACATTCAGTACTTC

J gene: TRBJ1-1
V gene: TRBV5-4
clone size: -
D gene: TRBD1
CDR3 protein: CASRNRDRGTEAFF
CDR3 DNA: TGTGCCAGCAGGAACCGGGACAGGGGCACTGAAGCTTTCTTT

J gene: TRBJ1-6
V gene: TRBV7-6
clone size: -
D gene: -
CDR3 protein: CASSLEVDSPLHF
CDR3 DNA: TGTGCCAGCAGCTTAGAAGTGGATTCACCCCTCCACTTT

J gene: TRBJ2-3
V gene: TRBV28
clone size: -
D gene: -
CDR3 protein: CASSFPYTDTQYF
CDR3 DNA: TGTGCCAGCAGTTTTCCCTACACAGATACGCAGTATTTT

J gene: TRBJ2-7
V gene: TRBV6-1
clone size: once
D gene: -
CDR3 protein: CASLMGIYEQYF
CDR3 DNA: TGTGCCAGCCTAATGGGGATCTACGAGCAGTACTTC

J gene: TRBJ2-5
V gene: TRBV5-1
clone size: -
D gene: -
CDR3 protein: CASSVEWPIWETQYF
CDR3 DNA: TGCGCCAGCAGCGTGGAATGGCCTATATGGGAGACCCAGTACTTC

J gene: TRBJ2-5
V gene: TRBV28
clone size: -
D gene: -
CDR3 protein: CASSITSPSETQYF
CDR3 DNA: TGTGCCAGCAGTATAACATCGCCTTCGGAGACCCAGTACTTC

J gene: TRBJ2-7
V gene: TRBV11-2
clone size: -
D gene: TRBD2
CDR3 protein: CASSLDSPSGSYEQYF
CDR3 DNA: TGTGCCAGCAGCTTAGATTCCCCCAGCGGGAGTTACGAGCAGTACTTC

J gene: TRBJ1-1
V gene: TRBV28
clone size: -
D gene: -
CDR3 protein: CASSLRSGFMNTEAFF
CDR3 DNA: TGTGCCAGCAGTTTAAGGTCGGGCTTTATGAACACTGAAGCTTTCTTT

J gene: TRBJ2-7
V gene: TRBV4-1
clone size: -
D gene: -
CDR3 protein: CASSQDLVPFTGEQYF
CDR3 DNA: TGCGCCAGCAGCCAAGATCTAGTGCCCTTTACGGGAGAGCAGTACTTC